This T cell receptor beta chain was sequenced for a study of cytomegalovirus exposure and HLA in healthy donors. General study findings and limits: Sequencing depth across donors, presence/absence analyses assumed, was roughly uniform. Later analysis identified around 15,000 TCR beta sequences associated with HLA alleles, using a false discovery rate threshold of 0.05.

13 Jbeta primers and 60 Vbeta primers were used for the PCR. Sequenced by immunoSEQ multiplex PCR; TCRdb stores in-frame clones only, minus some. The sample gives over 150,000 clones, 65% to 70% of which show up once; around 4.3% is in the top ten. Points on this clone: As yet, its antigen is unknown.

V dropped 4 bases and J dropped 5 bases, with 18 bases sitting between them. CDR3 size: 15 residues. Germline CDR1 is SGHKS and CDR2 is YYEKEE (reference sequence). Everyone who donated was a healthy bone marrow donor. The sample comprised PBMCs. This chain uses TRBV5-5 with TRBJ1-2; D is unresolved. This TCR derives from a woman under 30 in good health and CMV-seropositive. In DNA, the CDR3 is TGTGCCAGCAGCCTAGGTTGGACTGATATTTATGGCTACACCTTC. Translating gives CASSLGWTDIYGYTF.